Listed below are T cell receptor beta chains from one sample, sequenced in a study of blood T cell repertoires in COVID-19. Sequenced by immunoSEQ multiplex PCR; TCRdb stores in-frame clones only, minus some. The sample lists about 150,000 clones; roughly 87% were seen once. Sequenced material: peripheral blood. The source is a woman in her forties or fifties with acute or convalescent COVID-19. CDR3s leave out the opening cysteine and the closing phenylalanine or tryptophan. D genes are given only for firm matches.

V	D	J	CDR3
TRBV19	TRBD2	TRBJ2-5	ASRAGGAGAGETQY
TRBV6-1	TRBD2	TRBJ2-3	ASSEYRVAGRTDTQY
TRBV28	TRBD1	TRBJ1-2	ASITQGAQGYT
TRBV6-5	.	TRBJ2-6	ASSFQVPSGANVLT
TRBV28	TRBD1	TRBJ1-2	ASINLIVTGTEVQGYT
TRBV5-4	TRBD2	TRBJ2-1	ASSPGLAGGVFRNEQF
TRBV6-2/TRBV6-3	TRBD2	TRBJ2-5	ASSTLAGVQETQY
TRBV30	TRBD2	TRBJ2-5	AWSVAGGETQY
TRBV2	.	TRBJ2-1	AGASAEQF
TRBV12-3/TRBV12-4	TRBD2	TRBJ2-1	ATSGLAKNEQF
TRBV24-1	TRBD2	TRBJ2-3	ATSDFWAGRADTQY
TRBV10-2	.	TRBJ1-5	ASRTSITGRGTQPQH
TRBV6-5	.	TRBJ2-5	ASSLRAAIQETQY
TRBV5-1	TRBD2	TRBJ2-7	ASSATSGSTYEQY
TRBV2	.	TRBJ1-6	ASRGGLSSYNSPLH
TRBV27	.	TRBJ2-1	ASSTGGGSYNEQF
TRBV3-1/TRBV3-2	TRBD2	TRBJ2-1	ASSNSGGADEQF
TRBV3-1/TRBV3-2	TRBD2	TRBJ2-1	ASSPVPGLAGGPNNEQF
TRBV4-2	TRBD2	TRBJ2-3	ASSQSQGTSGMLSTDTQY
TRBV24-1	TRBD2	TRBJ2-2	ATSDSLAGDVGELF
TRBV9	.	TRBJ1-4	ASSAAEGFGEKLF